The clone carrying this TCR beta chain was observed a few times. Trimming stripped 3 bases from V and 8 bases from J, with 16 bases between. Looked up from germline, CDR1 is SGHDN and CDR2 is FVKESK. The CDR3 sequence is 14 residues long. Libraries were prepared by immunoSEQ multiplex PCR; TCRdb keeps only in-frame clonotypes and omits some of them. The sample includes under 150,000 clones, 75% to 90% seen only once; the top ten take 4.3%. This specimen comes from a study of blood T cell repertoires in COVID-19. V gene TRBV14 combines with J gene TRBJ1-2; D may be TRBD1 (5 bases). Sequencing used peripheral blood. This receptor was obtained from a human donor in a cohort sampled during active COVID-19. The CDR3 region has the DNA TGTGCCAGCAGCCAGGCCGCGGGGGTCGGCGGCTACACCTTC. This gives the protein CASSQAAGVGGYTF.